The clone carrying this T cell receptor (beta chain) was recorded at least ten times. Patients underwent thyroid surgery, and none had received any treatment before it. The data originate from a study of metastatic and nonmetastatic thyroid tumors. Germline values: CDR1 MRHNA, CDR2 SNTAGT. There are 13 residues in the CDR3. V was pared by 3 bases and J by 6 bases, with 10 bases between. TCRdb re-called clones via MiXCR from the PCR reads. The data hold tens of thousands of clones, with around 18% observed a single time. This TCR was sampled from a female donor with papillary thyroid cancer or a benign thyroid nodule (not recorded which). Some clones in this sample may be carry-over from other donors' samples. This chain joins TRBV6-4 and TRBJ2-3, with D perhaps matching TRBD2 (6 bases). The material sequenced was blood. CDR3 loop: CASSERRGDTQYF. The DNA of the CDR3 is TGTGCCAGCAGTGAACGTCGGGGGGATACGCAGTATTTT.